The 14 T cell receptor beta chains below all came from one sample that was sequenced in a study of T cell changes during pregnancy in multiple sclerosis. Profiling relied on immunoSEQ multiplex PCR, and the TCRdb table lists in-frame clones only, not all of them. The sample yields 130,000 or so clones, about 94% seen once. Sequenced material: peripheral blood, taken before pregnancy. These receptors were collected from a female donor with multiple sclerosis, enrolled in a pregnancy study.

The chain is built from TRBV27 and TRBJ1-5, with TRBD1 identical over 10 bases. The germline CDR1 and CDR2 sequences are MNHEY and SMNVEV (reference sequence). The CDR3 contains 19 residues. V lost 5 bases to trimming and J lost 4 bases; unmatched junction nucleotides: 17. The CDR3 nucleotides read TGTGCCAGCAGTCGGTACCGGGACAGGGGTAAGGGATCAAATCAGCCCCAGCATTTT. Protein product: CASSRYRDRGKGSNQPQHF.

The chain's CDR3 is CASSLLGTLGTSPLHF. The DNA for the CDR3 is TGCGCCAGCAGCTTGCTAGGGACTCTTGGAACTTCACCCCTCCACTTT. This rearrangement joins TRBV5-1 to TRBJ1-6, with a tentative D call TRBD1 (5 bases). Germline lookup yields CDR1 SGHRS and CDR2 YFSETQ. Between the trimmed V and J ends, which lost 1 base and 9 bases, there was a span of 17 bases. The CDR3 has 16 residues.

CDR3 nucleotide sequence: TGTGCCAGCAGTTCGGACAGTTTTACAGATACGCAGTATTTT. It codes for CASSSDSFTDTQYF. This chain connects TRBV6-1 to TRBJ2-3; possible D gene TRBD1, 6 bases. The germline gives CDR1 MNHNS, CDR2 SASEGT. V dropped 5 bases and J dropped 3 bases, with 12 bases sitting between them. The CDR3 runs 14 residues.

The rearrangement joins TRBV15 to TRBJ2-1; 8 bases fit TRBD2. The germline gives CDR1 LNHNV, CDR2 YYDKDF (reference sequence). The CDR3 loop spans 16 amino acids. Trimming took 0 bases from V and 6 from J; bases not matched to a gene: 7. CDR3 bases: TGTGCCACCAGCAGAGATCTGGTAGCGGGGACCAATGAGCAGTTCTTC. As protein: CATSRDLVAGTNEQFF. The full variable domain, with the rest looked up from reference TRBV15 and TRBJ2-1, is DAMVIQNPRYQVTQFGKPVTLSCSQTLNHNVMYWYQQKSSQAPKLLFHYYDKDFNNEADTPDNFQSRRPNTSFCFLDIRSPGLGDTAMYLCATSRDLVAGTNEQFFGPGTRLTVL.

The genes are TRBV6-4 and TRBJ2-7; no reliable D call. The CDR3 is made up of 14 amino acids. Per germline, CDR1 MRHNA and CDR2 SNTAGT. V shed 5 bases and J shed 0 bases, with 11 bases lying between them. The CDR3 DNA reads as TGTGCCAGCAGTCCCGAGGTAGACTCCTACGAGCAGTACTTC. Protein sequence: CASSPEVDSYEQYF.

This clone came up once. The V and J genes are TRBV9 and TRBJ2-5, with 8 bases fitting TRBD2. The J segment lost 4 bases and the V segment lost 3 bases, leaving 8 bases of the junction unmatched. CDR1 and CDR2 (germline): SGDLS, YYNGEE. CDR3 length: 15 residues. Here the CDR3 DNA reads TGTGCCAGCAGCGCCCGGGAGGGCCAGAGAGAGACCCAGTACTTC. This translates into CASSAREGQRETQYF.

The chain is built from TRBV19 and TRBJ1-1, with a weak D call TRBD1 (5 bases). This CDR3 is 13 amino acids long. Trimming cost V 8 bases and J 0 bases, with 10 bases left between them. The germline gives CDR1 LNHDA, CDR2 SQIVND (reference sequence). The CDR3 region has the DNA TGTGCCAGTGGTAGACAGATGAACACTGAAGCTTTCTTT. It encodes CASGRQMNTEAFF.

The rearrangement uses TRBV9 and TRBJ2-2; D is perhaps TRBD2 (5 bases). Germline V gene sequence: CDR1 SGDLS, CDR2 YYNGEE. The CDR3 contains 14 residues. V lost 0 bases, J lost 7 bases, and 10 bases lay in between. The CDR3 bases are TGTGCCAGCAGCGTAGTTCCGGGAATCGGGGAGCTGTTTTTT. As protein: CASSVVPGIGELFF. The full variable domain, completed using reference TRBV9 and TRBJ2-2, is DSGVTQTPKHLITATGQRVTLRCSPRSGDLSVYWYQQSLDQGLQFLIQYYNGEERAKGNILERFSAQQFPDLHSELNLSSLELGDSALYFCASSVVPGIGELFFGEGSRLTVL.

The rearrangement uses TRBV30 and TRBJ1-3; D might be TRBD1 (5 bases). Germline-derived CDR1 and CDR2 are GTSNPN and SVGIG (reference sequence). V lost 5 bases and J lost 0, with 11 bases in between. CDR3 length equals 14 residues. CDR3 amino acids: CAWGKGFSGNTIYF. The CDR3 DNA reads TGTGCCTGGGGGAAGGGGTTCTCTGGAAACACCATATATTTT.

The V gene is TRBV29-1, the J gene TRBJ1-1; D unclear. Germline V gene lookup returns CDR1 SQVTM and CDR2 ANQGSEA. The CDR3 is made up of 10 amino acids. V dropped 7 bases and J dropped 0 bases, with 3 bases sitting between them. CDR3 loop: CSAVNTEAFF. The DNA of the CDR3 is TGCAGCGCAGTGAACACTGAAGCTTTCTTT.

The chain recombines TRBV28 with TRBJ2-1; 13 bases are a match to TRBD2. Germline-derived CDR1 and CDR2 are MDHEN and SYDVKM. The CDR3 extends over 18 amino acids. Losses at the gene ends were 4 bases for V and 0 bases for J; bases not matched to a gene: 6. DNA of the CDR3: TGTGCCAGCAGTTCACCCCGGACTAGCGGGAGCTCCTACAATGAGCAGTTCTTC. Residues: CASSSPRTSGSSYNEQFF. The variable domain in full, with the rest retrieved from reference TRBV28 and TRBJ2-1, is DVKVTQSSRYLVKRTGEKVFLECVQDMDHENMFWYRQDPGLGLRLIYFSYDVKMKEKGDIPEGYSVSREKKERFSLILESASTNQTSMYLCASSSPRTSGSSYNEQFFGPGTRLTVL.

J is TRBJ1-1 and V is TRBV5-1; D possibly corresponds to TRBD1 (6 bases). Germline CDR1 SGHRS, CDR2 YFSETQ. The CDR3 has 15 residues. V was pared by 1 base and J by 1 base, with 11 bases between. DNA for the CDR3: TGCGCCAGCAGCTTGCGGCAGGGGAGGAACACTGAAGCTTTCTTT. Protein: CASSLRQGRNTEAFF.

The V and J genes are TRBV6-5 and TRBJ2-1; 10 bases are a match to TRBD2. The CDR3 runs to 15 residues. Losses at the gene ends were 6 bases for V and 4 bases for J; bases not matched to a gene: 6. Germline CDR1 is MNHEY and CDR2 is SVGAGI. The CDR3 reads CASSPGLADYNEQFF. In DNA form, the CDR3 reads TGTGCCAGCAGCCCAGGACTAGCGGATTACAATGAGCAGTTCTTC.

This sequence joins TRBV5-4 and TRBJ1-1, with a weak D call TRBD1 (6 bases). Deletions cut 0 bases from V and 8 bases from J, with 11 bases between. The CDR3 is 13 amino acids. Germline CDR1 reads SGHNT; CDR2 reads YYREEE (reference sequence). CDR3: CASSLGGDREAFF. The CDR3 bases are TGTGCCAGCAGCTTGGGGGGTGACAGGGAAGCTTTCTTT.